A selection of T cell receptor beta chains follows, all from one sample in a study of graft-versus-host responses after intestinal transplantation. Which antigens these TCRs recognize remains unknown. Assay used: immunoSEQ multiplex PCR; TCRdb lists only in-frame clones, some missing. This sample has fewer than 120,000 clones, with over 85% found just once. The sample was unstimulated CD8+ T cells sorted from spleen or lymph node cells, taken before intestinal transplant. The source is a human donor who received an intestinal transplant. Each CDR3 is given with its conserved first and last residue. A D gene is named only where the DNA matches it firmly. Only part of the rows carry a size: once, few, many, or a class if the clone is expanded.

>TRBV9|TRBJ2-1|TRBD2|.
CASSRYRDYSYNEQFF
TGTGCCAGCAGCAGATACCGGGACTACTCCTACAATGAGCAGTTCTTC
>TRBV6-4|TRBJ1-1|.|.
CASSDSKGRGAGDTEAFF
TGTGCCAGCAGTGACTCGAAAGGTCGGGGGGCGGGGGACACTGAAGCTTTCTTT
>TRBV7-9|TRBJ1-1|.|.
CASSLLMLSPNTEAFF
TGTGCCAGCAGCTTACTTATGCTTTCCCCGAACACTGAAGCTTTCTTT
>TRBV19|TRBJ1-2|.|once
CASSQGFYGYTF
TGTGCCAGTAGCCAGGGGTTCTATGGCTACACCTTC
>TRBV10-2|TRBJ2-5|.|.
CASPRVPAETQYF
TGCGCCAGCCCTCGAGTCCCCGCGGAGACCCAGTACTTC
>TRBV18|TRBJ1-1|.|.
CASSPGPDFMNTEAFF
TGTGCCAGCTCCCCCGGCCCTGACTTCATGAACACTGAAGCTTTCTTT
>TRBV2|TRBJ2-5|TRBD2|.
CASSGVIAGVQETQYF
TGTGCCAGCAGTGGGGTGATAGCGGGGGTACAAGAGACCCAGTACTTC
>TRBV7-9|TRBJ1-1|.|.
CASSSGESGGTEAFF
TGTGCCAGCAGCTCGGGGGAATCGGGGGGTACTGAAGCTTTCTTT
>TRBV5-1|TRBJ2-7|.|.
CASSVHSGYEQYF
TGCGCCAGCAGCGTTCACTCAGGGTACGAGCAGTACTTC
>TRBV19|TRBJ1-1|.|.
CASTAFRGTEAFF
TGTGCCAGTACGGCGTTTCGGGGCACTGAAGCTTTCTTT
>TRBV4-1|TRBJ1-2|.|.
CASSQVISETFGYGYTF
TGCGCCAGCAGCCAAGTAATATCAGAAACATTCGGCTATGGCTACACCTTC
>TRBV9|TRBJ2-2|.|.
CASSVGVAGELFF
TGTGCCAGCAGCGTAGGGGTAGCCGGGGAGCTGTTTTTT
>TRBV7-3|TRBJ2-1|.|.
CASSRGTSSYNEQFF
TGTGCCAGCAGCCGTGGGACGAGCTCCTACAATGAGCAGTTCTTC
>TRBV9|TRBJ2-1|.|.
CASSKGDTGDEQFF
TGTGCCAGCAGCAAGGGGGACACCGGGGATGAGCAGTTCTTC
>TRBV5-5|TRBJ2-1|TRBD2|.
CASSLALAGLSYNEQFF
TGTGCCAGCAGCTTGGCTCTAGCGGGACTCTCCTACAATGAGCAGTTCTTC
>TRBV7-7|TRBJ2-1|.|.
CASSPGTWGRNEQFF
TGTGCTAGCAGCCCCGGGACTTGGGGGAGGAATGAGCAGTTCTTC
>TRBV4-1|TRBJ1-1|.|.
CASSQDQLMNTEAFF
TGCGCCAGCAGCCAAGATCAACTTATGAACACTGAAGCTTTCTTT
>TRBV27|TRBJ1-3|.|.
CASSPLGQGGNTIYF
TGTGCCAGCAGTCCGCTTGGACAAGGTGGAAACACCATATATTTT
>TRBV5-5|TRBJ1-5|TRBD1|.
CASSWDRFQPQHF
TGTGCCAGCAGCTGGGACAGGTTTCAGCCCCAGCATTTT
>TRBV7-6|TRBJ2-5|TRBD2|.
CASSLELAGSGETQYF
TGTGCCAGCAGCCTGGAGCTAGCGGGGTCGGGGGAGACCCAGTACTTC
>TRBV5-8|TRBJ1-2|.|.
CASSLSRGGYGYTF
TGTGCCAGCAGCTTAAGTCGGGGGGGCTATGGCTACACCTTC
>TRBV29-1|TRBJ2-1|.|.
CSVEDLGHPGSSYNEQFF
TGCAGCGTTGAAGATCTGGGGCACCCAGGGAGCTCCTACAATGAGCAGTTCTTC
>TRBV5-1|TRBJ2-1|.|.
CASSLGREQFF
TGCGCCAGCAGCCTGGGGAGGGAGCAGTTCTTC
>TRBV9|TRBJ2-3|TRBD2|once
CASSVAAGWRTDTQYF
TGTGCCAGCAGCGTAGCAGCGGGATGGCGCACAGATACGCAGTATTTT
>TRBV2|TRBJ2-1|.|.
CASQGFLHNEQFF
TGTGCCAGCCAAGGGTTCCTACACAATGAGCAGTTCTTC
>TRBV7-6|TRBJ2-5|.|.
CASSLKDYGETQYF
TGTGCCAGCAGCTTAAAGGATTATGGAGAGACCCAGTACTTC
>TRBV6-1|TRBJ1-5|TRBD1|.
CATTPGQGVDQPQHF
TGTGCCACCACCCCGGGACAGGGGGTCGATCAGCCCCAGCATTTT
>TRBV19|TRBJ2-7|.|.
CASSPGGGSYEQYF
TGTGCCAGTAGCCCTGGAGGGGGATCCTACGAGCAGTACTTC
>TRBV7-9|TRBJ1-2|.|.
CASSLTNYGYTF
TGTGCCAGCAGCTTAACTAACTATGGCTACACCTTC
>TRBV7-3|TRBJ2-2|TRBD2|.
CASSFGLASTGELFF
TGTGCCAGCAGCTTTGGACTAGCGAGCACCGGGGAGCTGTTTTTT
>TRBV5-1|TRBJ2-1|.|.
CASSWLTAEQFF
TGCGCCAGCAGCTGGCTGACCGCTGAGCAGTTCTTC
>TRBV28|TRBJ2-7|.|.
CASSSVSDGSYEQYF
TGTGCCAGCAGTTCAGTTTCTGACGGCTCCTACGAGCAGTACTTC
>TRBV4-1|TRBJ2-7|.|.
CASSQEARDYEQYF
TGCGCCAGCAGCCAAGAGGCCCGGGACTACGAGCAGTACTTC
>TRBV27|TRBJ2-1|TRBD2|.
CASSLAGAYNEQFF
TGTGCCAGCAGTTTAGCGGGAGCCTACAATGAGCAGTTCTTC
>TRBV15|TRBJ2-1|TRBD2|.
CATSSSSLTSGRFNEQFF
TGTGCCACCAGCAGTTCCTCCTTGACTAGCGGGAGATTTAATGAGCAGTTCTTC
>TRBV9|TRBJ2-1|.|.
CASSVATRDPGFYNEQFF
TGTGCCAGCAGCGTAGCTACTCGGGACCCAGGATTTTACAATGAGCAGTTCTTC
>TRBV7-9|TRBJ2-1|TRBD2|.
CASSSHPGTSGNNEQFF
TGTGCCAGCAGCTCGCACCCCGGGACTAGCGGAAACAATGAGCAGTTCTTC
>TRBV7-9|TRBJ2-3|.|.
CAVGDTQYF
TGTGCCGTCGGGGATACGCAGTATTTT
>TRBV19|TRBJ2-7|.|.
CASSMGGPSAPYEQYF
TGTGCCAGTAGTATGGGGGGCCCATCTGCCCCCTACGAGCAGTACTTC
>TRBV19|TRBJ2-2|TRBD1|once
CASSARDRVPGELFF
TGTGCCAGTAGTGCGCGAGACAGGGTCCCCGGGGAGCTGTTTTTT
>TRBV9|TRBJ2-5|.|.
CASSVQGRPQETQYF
TGTGCCAGCAGCGTCCAGGGGAGGCCCCAGGAGACCCAGTACTTC